Each of the 22 T cell receptor beta chains below was sequenced from the same sample in a study of siplizumab effects on memory and regulatory T cells. Assay used: immunoSEQ multiplex PCR; TCRdb lists only in-frame clones, some missing. The sample records 100,000 or so clones, 80% to 95% being singletons. The sequenced sample was non-Treg CD4+ T cells sorted from blood. The receptors here all came from a human donor in good health.

The chain carries TRBV5-4 and TRBJ1-2; D gene uncertain. This CDR3 has 13 residues. Trimming shortened V by 4 bases and J by 6 bases, and 13 bases separated the two germline ends. CDR1 and CDR2 (germline): SGHNT, YYREEE (reference sequence). As DNA, the CDR3 is TGTGCCAGCAGCCCCGAGGGTAGGGATGGCTACACCTTC. This translates into CASSPEGRDGYTF.

The chain employs TRBV13 and TRBJ1-2; TRBD1 matches 8 bases. The CDR3 spans 16 residues. Germline V gene sequence: CDR1 PRHDT, CDR2 FYEKMQ (reference sequence). With 3 bases clipped from V and 8 bases from J, the junction kept 14 bases outside the gene matches. CDR3 nucleotides: TGTGCCAGCAGCTTTCTTGGGACAGGCCATAGTACGGGCTACACCTTC. Amino acids: CASSFLGTGHSTGYTF.

This clone was seen only once. The chain links TRBV11-2 to TRBJ1-5; D uncertain. Per germline, CDR1 SGHAT and CDR2 FQNNGV. The CDR3 length is 14 residues. Deletions cut 5 bases from V and 4 bases from J, with 12 bases between. CDR3 DNA sequence: TGTGCCAGCAGCCCCCTAGGAGCAAATCAGCCCCAGCATTTT. Translating it yields CASSPLGANQPQHF.

The chain uses TRBV5-4 and TRBJ1-1, with 9 bases matching TRBD1. From germline, CDR1 is SGHNT and CDR2 YYREEE (reference sequence). Trimming at V came to 5 bases and at J to 2 bases, leaving 7 bases not matched to a gene. The CDR3 has 15 residues. Written as DNA, the CDR3 is TGTGCCAGCAGTGAGGACAGGGGCCAAAACACTGAAGCTTTCTTT. It encodes CASSEDRGQNTEAFF.

The V call is TRBV10-2, the J call TRBJ1-1; D gene unclear. With 8 bases removed from V and 0 bases from J, the gap between germline ends came to 4 bases. The CDR3 loop spans 11 amino acids. The V gene's germline CDR1 is WSHSY and CDR2 SAAADI. The CDR3 DNA sequence: TGCGCCAGCGTGGTGAACACTGAAGCTTTCTTT. Its translation is CASVVNTEAFF.

This chain connects TRBV27 to TRBJ1-5; 8 bases align to TRBD1. The CDR3 consists of 14 residues. CDR1 is MNHEY and CDR2 is SMNVEV in the germline V gene (reference sequence). V gave up 5 bases and J gave up 6 bases; unmatched junction bases: 6. In DNA form, the CDR3 reads TGTGCCAGCAGTCTCGGACAGGGCGTTCAGCCCCAGCATTTT. This encodes CASSLGQGVQPQHF.

This clone was counted once. The rearrangement joins TRBV27 to TRBJ2-7; a weak D match, TRBD2 (6 bases). Trimming cost V 7 bases and J 3 bases, with 19 bases left between them. Germline CDR1 reads MNHEY; CDR2 reads SMNVEV (reference sequence). The CDR3 runs to 15 residues. DNA for the CDR3: TGTGCCAGCACCCGAGTTGGGGGGAGCGACTACGAGCAGTACTTC. Protein: CASTRVGGSDYEQYF.

This clone was counted a single time. The chain is built from TRBV9 and TRBJ1-2, with D possibly matching TRBD1 (6 bases). The germline V gene encodes CDR1 SGDLS and CDR2 YYNGEE. The CDR3 is 12 residues long. V lost 6 bases, J lost 4 bases, and 10 bases lay in between. The CDR3 loop reads CASNGRGYGYTF. The CDR3 DNA reads TGTGCCAGCAACGGCAGGGGCTATGGCTACACCTTC.

The CDR3 nucleotides are TGTGCCAGCAGCCGGGCACTAGCGGGGGGGACAGATACGCAGTATTTT. Translation: CASSRALAGGTDTQYF. The V call is TRBV7-9, the J call TRBJ2-3; 13 bases fit TRBD2. The CDR3 spans 16 residues. Germline trimming cut 5 bases from V and 3 bases from J; bases unmatched to any gene: 5. CDR1 and CDR2 (germline): SEHNR, FQNEAQ (reference sequence).

The V and J genes are TRBV10-1 and TRBJ1-2; 9 bases are shared with TRBD1. The CDR3 consists of 13 residues. Trimming took 8 bases from V and 4 from J; bases not matched to a gene: 5. The V gene's germline CDR1 is WNHNN and CDR2 SYGVQD (reference sequence). CDR3 sequence reads: CASQAGQGYGYTF. The CDR3 DNA is TGCGCCAGCCAGGCGGGACAGGGCTATGGCTACACCTTC.

The chain links TRBV5-1 to TRBJ2-5; 8 bases match TRBD2. The J segment lost 5 bases and the V segment lost 4 bases, leaving 7 bases of the junction unmatched. Germline V lookup: CDR1 SGHRS, CDR2 YFSETQ. This CDR3 has 14 amino acids. The CDR3 sequence: CASSTAGAGETQYF. CDR3 bases: TGCGCCAGCAGCACAGCGGGGGCGGGGGAGACCCAGTACTTC.

This clone occurred once. This rearrangement joins TRBV7-9 to TRBJ2-1, with 14 bases matching TRBD2. The V gene end was trimmed by 3 bases and the J gene end by 8 bases; junction bases not matched to a gene: 3. Germline CDR1 is SEHNR and CDR2 is FQNEAQ (reference sequence). This CDR3 is 15 amino acids long. The CDR3 DNA sequence: TGTGCCAGCAGCTTGACTAGCGGGGGGGCCCATGAGCAGTTCTTC. As protein: CASSLTSGGAHEQFF.

The chain couples TRBV28 to TRBJ1-6; TRBD1 matches 7 bases. CDR1 is MDHEN and CDR2 is SYDVKM in the germline V gene. The CDR3 runs 15 residues. After removal of 6 bases from V and 4 bases from J, the junction contained 6 bases not matched to a gene. In nucleotides, the CDR3 is TGTGCCAGCAGAAACGACAGGGCATATAATTCACCCCTCCACTTT. Its translation: CASRNDRAYNSPLHF. Based on the CDR3 plus reference TRBV28 and TRBJ1-6, the full variable domain is DVKVTQSSRYLVKRTGEKVFLECVQDMDHENMFWYRQDPGLGLRLIYFSYDVKMKEKGDIPEGYSVSREKKERFSLILESASTNQTSMYLCASRNDRAYNSPLHFGNGTRLTVT.

In DNA form, the CDR3 reads TGTGCCAGCAGCTTCGGTTACACTGAAGCTTTCTTT. Its translation: CASSFGYTEAFF. The chain links TRBV5-4 to TRBJ1-1; D call uncertain. The CDR3 covers 12 residues. Germline CDR1 SGHNT, CDR2 YYREEE (reference sequence). V shed 2 bases and J shed 3 bases, with 5 bases lying between them.

This clone was detected once. The chain has TRBV5-1 and TRBJ1-2; a weak D match, TRBD1 (6 bases). Germline CDR1 SGHRS, CDR2 YFSETQ. V was cut by 3 bases and J by 3 bases, with 15 bases left in between. CDR3 length: 15 residues. The CDR3 DNA reads as TGCGCCAGCAGCTATCCCGCGGCAGGGGACTATGGCTACACCTTC. This gives the protein CASSYPAAGDYGYTF.

For the CDR3, the DNA is TGCAGCGGGCGACAGGGAGACTATGGCTACACCTTC. It codes for CSGRQGDYGYTF. The genes are TRBV29-1 and TRBJ1-2; TRBD1 matches 7 bases. V lost 7 bases, J lost 3 bases, and 5 bases stayed unmatched. The CDR3 length is 12 residues. CDR1 is SQVTM, CDR2 ANQGSEA, per germline.

The chain uses TRBV19 and TRBJ1-5; D is possibly TRBD1 (5 bases). V was clipped by 6 bases and J by 2 bases, with 14 bases between them. The CDR3 consists of 15 residues. Germline CDR1 LNHDA, CDR2 SQIVND (reference sequence). The CDR3 DNA reads TGTGCCAGTAGGCCGAGGGGAGGGGGCAATCAGCCCCAGCATTTT. Amino acids: CASRPRGGGNQPQHF.

The chain couples TRBV5-6 to TRBJ1-6; TRBD1 is a possible D gene (6 bases). Germline V lookup: CDR1 SGHDT, CDR2 YYEEEE. The CDR3 spans 15 residues. Between the trimmed V and J ends, which lost 4 bases and 7 bases, there was a span of 15 bases. CDR3 loop: CASSVRGRWNSPLHF. Here the CDR3 DNA reads TGTGCCAGCAGCGTGAGGGGGAGATGGAATTCACCCCTCCACTTT.

CDR3 coding DNA: TGTGCCTGGAGTGTAGGCGGGGGAGTCTACGAGCAGTACTTC. As protein: CAWSVGGGVYEQYF. The gene calls are TRBV30 and TRBJ2-7; TRBD2 matches at 7 bases. The CDR3 has 14 amino acids. V gave up 0 bases and J gave up 3 bases; unmatched junction bases: 5. Germline V lookup: CDR1 GTSNPN, CDR2 SVGIG (reference sequence).

The chain uses TRBV7-9 and TRBJ2-3, with 7 positions matching TRBD2. Unmatched junction bases numbered 5, after V lost 3 bases and J lost 5 bases. CDR3 size: 14 residues. CDR1 and CDR2 (germline): SEHNR, FQNEAQ (reference sequence). CDR3 protein: CASSFGGGGDTQYF. CDR3 DNA: TGTGCCAGCAGCTTCGGCGGGGGAGGAGATACGCAGTATTTT.

A single count supports this clone. V and J are TRBV10-3 and TRBJ1-6; D not resolved. Germline loops: CDR1 ENHRY, CDR2 SYGVKD. Trimming cost V 3 bases and J 8 bases, with 14 bases left between them. There are 15 residues in the CDR3. CDR3 loop: CAISENTVGHSPLHF. The CDR3, as DNA: TGTGCCATCAGTGAAAACACCGTTGGGCATTCACCCCTCCACTTT.

The chain joins TRBV9 to TRBJ2-1, with a tentative D call TRBD1 (6 bases). Germline CDR1 SGDLS, CDR2 YYNGEE. This CDR3 comprises 15 residues. V lost 2 bases and J 9 bases, leaving 18 bases between the germline ends. The CDR3 DNA follows: TGTGCCAGCAGCGTCCAGGGGATGTGGGGGCTTGAGCAGTTCTTC. Its protein is CASSVQGMWGLEQFF.